These 17 T cell receptor beta chains were sequenced from one sample in a study of memory CD4+ T cells and cytomegalovirus serostatus. The sort gate was single viable CD3+CD4+CD8-CD45RO+ cells for memory CD4+ T cells. TCRdb's table, derived via immunoSEQ multiplex PCR, lists solely in-frame clones and lacks some. The sample shows about 31,000 clones, around 76% of them seen only once. The sequenced sample was memory CD4+ T cells from blood. The receptors were sampled from an adult in good health and CMV-seronegative. Some clones in this sample may be carry-over from other donors' samples.

This chain links TRBV6-1 with TRBJ2-2; perhaps TRBD1 as D (8 bases). V was trimmed by 4 bases and J by 3 bases, leaving 12 bases between them. The CDR3 is 15 residues long. Germline V gene sequence: CDR1 MNHNS, CDR2 SASEGT. Here the CDR3 reads CASSVTGGDTGELFF. The DNA of the CDR3 is TGTGCCAGCAGTGTAACAGGGGGGGACACCGGGGAGCTGTTTTTT.

DNA for the CDR3: TGTGCCAGCAGCCAACAAAGCGGGGGGGTAGAGACCCAGTACTTC. It translates to CASSQQSGGVETQYF. V usage is TRBV4-2 and J usage is TRBJ2-5; 10 nucleotides match TRBD2. The CDR3 totals 15 residues. CDR1 and CDR2 (germline): LGHNA, YNFKEQ. The V gene end was trimmed by 2 bases and the J gene end by 4 bases; junction bases not matched to a gene: 4.

The chain employs TRBV19 and TRBJ2-7; possible D gene TRBD2, 7 bases. Germline V CDR1 and CDR2: LNHDA, SQIVND (reference sequence). The V and J ends lost 6 bases and 4 bases respectively, with 13 bases between them. The CDR3 is 13 residues long. The CDR3 spells CASSSGGGYEQYF. The CDR3 DNA follows: TGTGCCAGTAGCTCGGGGGGCGGTTACGAGCAGTACTTC.

The V call is TRBV5-1, the J call TRBJ2-7; D could derive from TRBD1 or TRBD2 (5 bases each). CDR3 length equals 16 residues. Trimming removed 0 bases at V and 2 bases at J, with 15 bases between. CDR1 and CDR2 (germline): SGHRS, YFSETQ. CDR3 sequence: CASSLAIGTDTYEQYF. The CDR3 region has the DNA TGCGCCAGCAGCTTGGCTATCGGGACGGACACCTACGAGCAGTACTTC.

The V gene is TRBV18, the J gene TRBJ2-3, with 7 nucleotides matching TRBD1. The V gene's germline CDR1 is KGHSH and CDR2 LQKENI. V lost 0 bases to trimming and J lost 5 bases; unmatched junction nucleotides: 5. This CDR3 is 15 amino acids long. The CDR3: CASSPPTGIVDTQYF. In DNA form, the CDR3 reads TGTGCCAGCTCACCACCGACAGGGATCGTAGATACGCAGTATTTT. Using reference TRBV18 and TRBJ2-3 for the parts outside the CDR3, the full variable domain is NAGVMQNPRHLVRRRGQEARLRCSPMKGHSHVYWYRQLPEEGLKFMVYLQKENIIDESGMPKERFSAEFPKEGPSILRIQQVVRGDSAAYFCASSPPTGIVDTQYFGPGTRLTVL.

V gene TRBV7-9 combines with J gene TRBJ1-5; D gene unclear. V dropped 5 bases and J dropped 3 bases, with 17 bases sitting between them. The CDR3 loop spans 16 amino acids. CDR1 and CDR2 from the germline V gene are SEHNR and FQNEAQ (reference sequence). The CDR3 DNA reads as TGTGCCAGCAGCGTGTCCAGTGCAGGCGTCAATCAGCCCCAGCATTTT. Translation gives CASSVSSAGVNQPQHF.

V and J are TRBV7-8 and TRBJ2-3; 13 nucleotides match TRBD2. The V segment lost 4 bases and the J segment 4 bases; nucleotides outside the gene matches: 5. The length of the CDR3 is 16 residues. Germline CDR1 and CDR2: SGHVS and FQNEAQ. The CDR3 is CASSYGTSGISDTQYF. The CDR3 DNA sequence: TGTGCCAGCAGCTATGGGACTAGCGGGATTTCAGATACGCAGTATTTT.

CDR3 sequence reads: CASNLRTGIEQYF. CDR3 bases: TGTGCCAGCAACCTCCGGACAGGGATAGAGCAGTACTTC. The V gene is TRBV6-1, the J gene TRBJ2-7, with TRBD1 identical over 8 bases. Germline trimming cut 7 bases from V and 7 bases from J; bases unmatched to any gene: 9. This CDR3 is built from 13 residues. The germline CDR1 and CDR2 sequences are MNHNS and SASEGT.

V usage is TRBV30 and J usage is TRBJ1-5; D remains unclear. This CDR3 is built from 13 residues. V was trimmed by 1 base and J by 4 bases, leaving 8 bases between them. The germline gives CDR1 GTSNPN, CDR2 SVGIG (reference sequence). DNA for the CDR3: TGTGCCTGGAGTGAGGACCTAAATCAGCCCCAGCATTTT. Its protein product is CAWSEDLNQPQHF.

The chain links TRBV7-2 to TRBJ1-2, with a possible D match to TRBD1 (6 bases). V lost 5 bases to trimming and J lost 1 base, with 14 bases between them. The CDR3 extends over 15 amino acids. Germline values: CDR1 SGHTA, CDR2 FQGNSA. CDR3 protein: CASSVGTSFNYGYTF. CDR3 DNA sequence: TGTGCCAGCAGCGTCGGGACAAGCTTTAACTATGGCTACACCTTC.

This chain connects TRBV7-9 to TRBJ2-7; a weak D match, TRBD1 (6 bases). The CDR3 is 14 residues long. V lost 1 base to trimming and J lost 7 bases, with 14 bases between them. Germline CDR1 reads SEHNR; CDR2 reads FQNEAQ (reference sequence). The CDR3 reads CASSLGSGVVEQYF. In DNA, the CDR3 is TGTGCCAGCAGCTTAGGCTCAGGGGTGGTGGAGCAGTACTTC.

The chain employs TRBV7-3 and TRBJ2-1; 14 bases are a match to TRBD2. V gave up 3 bases and J gave up 3 bases; unmatched junction bases: 10. This CDR3 has 19 residues. Germline V CDR1 and CDR2: SGHTA, FQGTGA. The CDR3 region has the DNA TGTGCCAGCAGCTTGCGACTAGCGGGGGGGCCGGGCAGCTACAATGAGCAGTTCTTC. It is translated as CASSLRLAGGPGSYNEQFF. The full variable domain, completed using reference TRBV7-3 and TRBJ2-1, is GAGVSQTPSNKVTEKGKYVELRCDPISGHTALYWYRQSLGQGPEFLIYFQGTGAADDSGLPNDRFFAVRPEGSVSTLKIQRTERGDSAVYLCASSLRLAGGPGSYNEQFFGPGTRLTVL.

The V and J genes are TRBV5-1 and TRBJ1-4; a possible D gene is TRBD1 (6 bases). V was cut by 7 bases and J by 8 bases, with 18 bases left in between. The CDR3 extends over 14 amino acids. Germline assignment: CDR1 SGHRS and CDR2 YFSETQ. The CDR3 spells CASAEGWTEEKLFF. The CDR3 DNA sequence: TGCGCCAGCGCCGAAGGGTGGACAGAAGAAAAACTGTTTTTT.

The chain recombines TRBV28 with TRBJ2-2; 7 bases map to TRBD1. This CDR3 is 18 amino acids long. J was trimmed by 6 bases and V by 3 bases; bases with no gene match: 16. Germline V CDR1 and CDR2: MDHEN, SYDVKM. CDR3 sequence reads: CASSFSRLQGVLAGELFF. CDR3 nucleotides: TGTGCCAGCAGTTTTTCGAGGTTGCAGGGGGTGCTGGCCGGGGAGCTGTTTTTT.

This clone was seen only once. V and J are TRBV5-4 and TRBJ2-1; D may be TRBD2 (5 bases). CDR3 size: 15 residues. V lost 0 bases, J lost 9 bases, and 16 bases lay in between. CDR1 and CDR2 (germline): SGHNT, YYREEE (reference sequence). DNA of the CDR3: TGTGCCAGCAGCTTGGGTAGGACTTCCGCCGGTGAGCAGTTCTTC. Translation gives CASSLGRTSAGEQFF.

This chain joins TRBV27 and TRBJ2-6; 8 bases are a match to TRBD2. Germline V lookup: CDR1 MNHEY, CDR2 SMNVEV (reference sequence). V was clipped by 7 bases and J by 1 base; unmatched bases: 15. The CDR3 is 19 amino acids. The CDR3 nucleotides are TGTGCCAGCACCATTAGCGGGACCAGAACATGGTCTGGGGCCAACGTCCTGACTTTC. Amino acids: CASTISGTRTWSGANVLTF.

The chain carries TRBV5-1 and TRBJ2-2; a weak D match, TRBD1 (5 bases). CDR1 and CDR2 (germline): SGHRS, YFSETQ. V was trimmed by 7 bases and J by 2 bases, leaving 12 bases between them. This CDR3 is built from 14 residues. The CDR3 bases are TGCGCCAGCCAGGGAAGTATTAACACCGGGGAGCTGTTTTTT. This encodes CASQGSINTGELFF.